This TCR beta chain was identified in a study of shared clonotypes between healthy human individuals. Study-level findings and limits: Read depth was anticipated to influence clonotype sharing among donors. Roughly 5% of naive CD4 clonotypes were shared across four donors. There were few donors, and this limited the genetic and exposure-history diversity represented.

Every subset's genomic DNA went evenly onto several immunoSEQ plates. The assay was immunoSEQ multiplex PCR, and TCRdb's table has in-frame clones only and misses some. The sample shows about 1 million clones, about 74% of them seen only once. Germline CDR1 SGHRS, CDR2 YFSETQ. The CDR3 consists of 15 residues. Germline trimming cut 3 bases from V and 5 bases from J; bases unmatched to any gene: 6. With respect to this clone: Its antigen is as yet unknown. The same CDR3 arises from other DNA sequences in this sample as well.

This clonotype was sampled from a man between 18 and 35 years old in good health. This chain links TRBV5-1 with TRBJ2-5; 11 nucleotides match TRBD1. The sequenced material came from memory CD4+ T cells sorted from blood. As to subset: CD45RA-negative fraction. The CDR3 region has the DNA TGCGCCAGCAGCTCCGGGACAGGGGGACGGGAGACCCAGTACTTC. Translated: CASSSGTGGRETQYF.